Shown below are 28 T cell receptor beta chains from a single sample sequenced in a study of blood T cells in healthy people across ages. PCR was performed a second time for about 7 to 11 cycles using a sample-barcoded 5' primer and a J-beta primer mix. Each CDR3 protein gets one entry after TCRdb re-called the 5' RACE reads with MiXCR. Among some 1,500,000 distinct CDR3 sequences listed, approximately 43% were seen once. The sequenced sample consisted of blood. These receptor sequences come from a woman aged 18-29 years in good health.

The chain is built from TRBV29-1 and TRBJ2-2; D call uncertain. Germline V gene sequence: CDR1 SQVTM, CDR2 ANQGSEA. The CDR3 covers 11 residues. Trimming pared 6 bases from V and 6 bases from J, leaving 8 bases between. CDR3 loop: CSVPYAGELFF. The DNA for the CDR3 is TGCAGCGTGCCCTATGCCGGGGAGCTGTTTTTT.

V and J are TRBV4-1 and TRBJ1-1; D uncertain. Germline V CDR1 and CDR2: MGHRA, YSYEKL. V lost 1 base and J lost 0, with 9 bases in between. The CDR3 covers 15 residues. The CDR3 loop is CASSQVPGVNTEAFF. The CDR3 nucleotides read TGCGCCAGCAGCCAAGTTCCGGGCGTGAACACTGAAGCTTTCTTT.

This clonotype was seen only a few times. CDR3 loop: CASSLGYRTNEKLFF. The CDR3 nucleotides are TGTGCCAGCAGCTTAGGATACAGAACAAATGAAAAACTGTTTTTT. The gene calls are TRBV7-8 and TRBJ1-4; the D is unclear. Trimming removed 1 base at V and 5 bases at J, with 11 bases between. CDR1 and CDR2 (germline): SGHVS, FQNEAQ. This CDR3 contains 15 residues.

The chain joins TRBV11-2 to TRBJ2-5; D might be TRBD2 (5 bases). The V end was cut by 2 bases, the J end by 2 bases, with 24 bases between. Germline V CDR1 and CDR2: SGHAT, FQNNGV. The CDR3 length is 19 residues. In DNA, the CDR3 is TGTGCCAGCAGCTTAAAAGTGCTGGCGGGTCCCAGAGCGCAAGAGACCCAGTACTTC. It yields the protein CASSLKVLAGPRAQETQYF.

The sample holds one count of this clonotype. The chain carries TRBV24-1 and TRBJ2-7; 9 positions agree with TRBD1. The CDR3 loop spans 15 amino acids. Losses at the gene ends were 8 bases for V and 2 bases for J; bases not matched to a gene: 9. Germline values: CDR1 KGHDR, CDR2 SFDVKD. The CDR3 region is CATTGQGKRTYEQYF. The DNA of the CDR3 is TGTGCCACCACTGGACAGGGGAAGAGGACCTACGAGCAGTACTTC.

This clonotype was found a few times. The J gene is TRBJ2-7, the V gene TRBV12-3 or TRBV12-4; D possibly corresponds to TRBD1 (6 bases). V gave up 7 bases and J gave up 0 bases, with 10 bases separating them. The CDR3 contains 13 residues. The CDR3 region is CASKVRGSYEQYF. In DNA, the CDR3 is TGTGCCAGCAAAGTCAGGGGCTCCTACGAGCAGTACTTC.

About this clonotype: One base away lies a much larger clone, so this may be a sequencing read error. This chain joins TRBV12-3 or TRBV12-4 and TRBJ2-1; D gene uncertain. Trimming pared 3 bases from V and 3 bases from J, leaving 6 bases between. The CDR3 covers 13 residues. The CDR3 coding sequence is TGTGCCAGCAGTTTCCTGGACTACAATGAGCAGTTCTTC. The encoded protein is CASSFLDYNEQFF.

This clonotype was seen once. V gene TRBV6-6 combines with J gene TRBJ2-1; TRBD2 is a possible D gene (6 bases). Matching the DNA end better, TRBJ2-7 makes the J call doubtful. The CDR3 spans 15 residues. Germline V lookup: CDR1 MNHNY, CDR2 SVGAGI (reference sequence). The CDR3 DNA follows: TGTGCCAGCACGGGACTGATCACAGTCGGCAATGAGCAGTACTTC. It encodes CASTGLITVGNEQYF.

The chain has TRBV7-2 and TRBJ1-2; D is unclear. V was pared by 4 bases and J by 0 bases, with 12 bases between. The length of the CDR3 is 15 residues. The germline V gene has CDR1 SGHTA and CDR2 FQGNSA. The CDR3 DNA reads as TGTGCCAGCAGCTCCCCCCGGAGGGCTAACTATGGCTACACCTTC. This translates into CASSSPRRANYGYTF.

The V and J genes are TRBV7-2 and TRBJ2-2, with TRBD2 as a possible D gene (5 bases). Looked up from germline, CDR1 is SGHTA and CDR2 is FQGNSA. The CDR3 consists of 16 residues. The germline V and J ends were trimmed by 4 bases and 2 bases, with 14 bases remaining between them. The CDR3 DNA is TGTGCCAGCAGCTCGGAGTATGAGGGAAACACCGGGGAGCTGTTTTTT. Protein sequence: CASSSEYEGNTGELFF.

The rearrangement uses TRBV7-2 and TRBJ1-5; D is perhaps TRBD1 (6 bases). From germline, CDR1 is SGHTA and CDR2 FQGNSA. V gave up 3 bases and J gave up 5 bases, with 11 bases separating them. The CDR3 contains 14 residues. The CDR3 DNA sequence: TGTGCCAGCAGCTTGGACAGTAGGGATCAGCCCCAGCATTTT. It encodes CASSLDSRDQPQHF.

This clonotype was recorded a few times. The chain couples TRBV5-1 to TRBJ2-1; 10 bases map to TRBD2. The V gene end was trimmed by 4 bases and the J gene end by 6 bases; junction bases not matched to a gene: 7. The V gene's germline CDR1 is SGHRS and CDR2 YFSETQ. This CDR3 spans 15 amino acids. CDR3 coding DNA: TGCGCCAGCAGCCCCCTGGCTAGCGGGAGCAATGAGCAGTTCTTC. It yields the protein CASSPLASGSNEQFF.

The chain uses TRBV25-1 and TRBJ2-3, with D perhaps being TRBD1 or TRBD2 (5 bases each). V lost 2 bases and J 0 bases, leaving 9 bases between the germline ends. From germline, CDR1 is MGHDK and CDR2 SYGVNS. The CDR3 is 15 amino acids. The CDR3 nucleotides are TGTGCCAGCAGTGAAGCCAGGGAGAGCACAGATACGCAGTATTTT. It encodes CASSEARESTDTQYF. The full variable domain, in which reference TRBV25-1 and TRBJ2-3 provide the parts outside the CDR3, is EADIYQTPRYLVIGTGKKITLECSQTMGHDKMYWYQQDPGMELHLIHYSYGVNSTEKGDLSSESTVSRIRTEHFPLTLESARPSHTSQYLCASSEARESTDTQYFGPGTRLTVL.

The chain joins TRBV30 to TRBJ2-3; a possible D gene is TRBD1 (6 bases). The V end lost 1 base, the J end lost 0 bases, and 14 bases lay between the germline ends. CDR1 is GTSNPN, CDR2 SVGIG, per germline (reference sequence). This CDR3 region has 16 residues. The CDR3 region has the DNA TGTGCCTGGAGTGCCTGGAGGACAGCTAGCACAGATACGCAGTATTTT. It yields the protein CAWSAWRTASTDTQYF.

This chain links TRBV4-1 with TRBJ2-1; 8 nucleotides agree with TRBD2. The CDR3 runs to 15 residues. Germline V gives CDR1 MGHRA, CDR2 YSYEKL. V lost 0 bases and J lost 7; bases outside the gene matches: 5. The CDR3 DNA reads as TGCGCCAGCAGCCAAGATGACCGGGGGGGGAATGAGCAGTTCTTC. It encodes CASSQDDRGGNEQFF.

As concerns this clonotype: A junction end diverges from the germline sequence, so it may reflect a read error. The chain joins TRBV12-3 or TRBV12-4 to TRBJ1-5; D not certain. The CDR3 is 13 residues long. The CDR3 spells CASQTSSNRPQHF. The CDR3 DNA sequence: TGTGCCAGCCAGACGTCCAGCAATCGGCCCCAGCATTTT.

The V and J genes are TRBV6-2 or TRBV6-3 and TRBJ2-5; no reliable D call. In germline, CDR1 is MNHEY, CDR2 SVGEGT. V shed 1 base and J shed 0 bases, with 6 bases lying between them. CDR3 length: 14 amino acids. Written as DNA, the CDR3 is TGTGCCAGCAGTTACTGGGCTGACCAAGAGACCCAGTACTTC. Protein product: CASSYWADQETQYF.

This clonotype has more than one count but fewer than ten. This chain links TRBV4-3 with TRBJ1-2; D ambiguous. The CDR3 extends over 15 amino acids. The V and J ends lost 2 bases and 7 bases respectively, with 17 bases between them. CDR1 and CDR2 from the germline V gene are LGHNA and YSLEER. CDR3 coding DNA: TGCGCCAGCAGCCAATCCCTCAGTCCGTCGTCTGGCTACACCTTC. This translates into CASSQSLSPSSGYTF.

J is TRBJ2-6 and V is TRBV7-2; no definite D call. V was shortened by 7 bases and J by 1 base, with 8 bases between the two germline ends. Germline CDR1 and CDR2: SGHTA and FQGNSA. The CDR3 has 14 amino acids. The CDR3 protein is CASTFKSGANVLTF. The CDR3 bases are TGTGCCAGCACCTTCAAGTCTGGGGCCAACGTCCTGACTTTC.

This chain uses TRBV12-3 or TRBV12-4 with TRBJ2-3, with 10 bases identical to TRBD2. The CDR3 has 16 residues. V was pared by 7 bases and J by 8 bases, with 15 bases of the junction left unmatched. CDR3 region: CASTRWASGRRVTQYF. CDR3 in DNA: TGTGCCAGCACGAGATGGGCTAGCGGGAGAAGGGTTACGCAGTATTTT.

This clonotype showed up just a few times. The chain uses TRBV11-2 and TRBJ1-2; 7 nucleotides match TRBD1. J gave up 5 bases and V 4 bases, and 7 bases lay outside the gene matches. The CDR3 is 14 amino acids. Per the germline V gene, CDR1 is SGHAT and CDR2 is FQNNGV. In DNA, the CDR3 is TGTGCCAGCAGCTCATTACAGGGGACGTATGGCTACACCTTC. This sequence encodes CASSSLQGTYGYTF.

This chain uses TRBV12-3 or TRBV12-4 with TRBJ2-7, with 13 positions matching TRBD2. V lost 6 bases to trimming and J lost 3 bases; unmatched junction nucleotides: 20. This CDR3 spans 20 amino acids. For the CDR3, the DNA is TGTGCCAGCAGCACCACTCCCGGACTAGCGGGAGAGTCACGGATCTACGAGCAGTACTTC. Encoded protein: CASSTTPGLAGESRIYEQYF.

The rearrangement joins TRBV19 to TRBJ2-5; D remains ambiguous. The CDR3 has 14 residues. Germline values: CDR1 LNHDA, CDR2 SQIVND (reference sequence). V lost 1 base and J 4 bases, leaving 10 bases between the germline ends. The CDR3, as DNA: TGTGCCAGTAGTATAGCTCCAACCATAGAGACCCAGTACTTC. The encoded protein is CASSIAPTIETQYF.

The chain joins TRBV24-1 to TRBJ2-2, with D perhaps TRBD1 (6 bases). Germline CDR1 and CDR2: KGHDR and SFDVKD. V was trimmed by 4 bases and J by 7 bases, leaving 18 bases between them. This CDR3 spans 16 amino acids. The CDR3 spells CATSDASRGRGGELFF. CDR3 nucleotides: TGTGCCACCAGTGACGCCTCCAGGGGCAGGGGCGGGGAGCTGTTTTTT.

This clonotype was seen a single time. The V and J genes are TRBV7-9 and TRBJ2-7; no definite D call. This CDR3 has 15 residues. The germline V gene has CDR1 SEHNR and CDR2 FQNEAQ (reference sequence). Deletions cut 1 base from V and 5 bases from J, with 15 bases between. The CDR3 DNA reads TGTGCCAGCAGCTTAGACAGCCCTGTTTCCCACGAGCAGTACTTC. Residues: CASSLDSPVSHEQYF.

This chain connects TRBV6-5 to TRBJ2-1; 7 bases agree with TRBD2. In germline, CDR1 is MNHEY, CDR2 SVGAGI. V lost 5 bases to trimming and J lost 7 bases; unmatched junction nucleotides: 11. The CDR3 length is 15 residues. The CDR3 loop is CASSTPKREVNEQFF. The CDR3 DNA is TGTGCCAGCAGTACCCCTAAACGGGAGGTTAATGAGCAGTTCTTC.

The chain uses TRBV14 and TRBJ2-1; D is unclear. The CDR3 is made up of 14 amino acids. Germline V gene lookup returns CDR1 SGHDN and CDR2 FVKESK. The germline V and J ends were trimmed by 1 base and 10 bases, with 14 bases remaining between them. The CDR3 is CASSQVQVRVEQFF. The CDR3 nucleotides read TGTGCCAGCAGCCAAGTGCAGGTACGAGTCGAGCAGTTCTTC.

This clonotype was found a few times. The chain joins TRBV2 to TRBJ2-3; D is possibly TRBD1 (5 bases). The length of the CDR3 is 12 residues. Germline V gene lookup returns CDR1 SNHLY and CDR2 FYNNEI. Trimming cost V 7 bases and J 5 bases, with 10 bases left between them. CDR3 amino acids: CASKGREDTQYF. The CDR3 nucleotides read TGTGCCAGCAAGGGCAGGGAAGATACGCAGTATTTT.